This TCR beta chain was profiled in a study of regulatory T cells in long-lasting Graves disease (dated by TCRdb to about 2021). In terms of the full investigation: Persistent Graves' disease was defined as persistently positive TSH receptor autoantibodies together with antithyroid drug treatment for over 5 years. Patients with persistent Graves' disease were compared with patients with newly diagnosed Graves' disease using TCR sequencing and RNA sequencing of peripheral blood. The study was registered as a clinical trial and conducted in China. A total of about 33 samples underwent TCR sequencing, from 13 patients with persistent Graves' disease and 20 or so patients with newly diagnosed Graves' disease. In the clinical cohort, patients with persistent Graves' disease had used antithyroid drugs for an average of roughly ten years. Findings and caveats that apply to the study as a whole: Only the TCR beta chain was sequenced and analyzed. As a limitation, the authors acknowledged that the small sample size may reduce accuracy. Persistent Graves' disease patients showed lower TCR Shannon entropy and fewer highly expanded clones than newly diagnosed patients, suggesting clonal expansion. Persistent patients shared more public clonotypes among themselves (roughly 2,700) than newly diagnosed patients did (roughly 920). Only peripheral blood was studied, because thyroid tissue, the primary lesion, was inaccessible.

Library method: multiplex PCR. The instrument given in TCRdb is Illumina HiSeq 4000. CDR3 regions were amplified by Arm-PCR with iRepertoire HTBI primers to construct TCR beta libraries. Before sequencing, the PCR products went through gel purification. On the study's bioinformatics: A total of 62 TRBV and some 15 TRBJ segments were identified across samples and were used for gene usage analysis of CDR3 amino acid clonotypes. Filtered high-quality paired reads were merged into contigs using COPE and FqMerger. Contigs were aligned with BLAST to IMGT TRBV, TRBD and TRBJ reference genes, and CDR3 was defined per IMGT. Any clonotype with a frequency above 0.1% was counted as a highly expanded clone. Repertoire diversity was measured by Shannon entropy, and V-J evenness by the Gini coefficient. Public clonotypes were defined as clonotypes shared by more than one individual. TCRdb reprocessed the public reads (quality trimming at Q25 with fastp, clone calling with MiXCR) and kept in-frame beta chains. CDR3 protein sequences are deduplicated, and each keeps its most common genes and DNA. The V and J calls and clone size are TCRdb's, not the authors'. The sample table contains 700,000 or so distinct CDR3 sequences; only one count was recorded for 30% of them. Around 42% of the sample lies in the top ten.

Of note for this clonotype: Its antigen is unknown. No base quality information exists; no much larger clone differs at one position.

Per the publication, the time point label means: persistent/refractory GD, antithyroid drugs over 5 years with positive TRAb. For both TCR sequencing and RNA sequencing, RNA was extracted from PBMCs in TRIzol. The diagnosis of Graves' disease was made according to American Thyroid Association guidelines. Recruitment of patients was carried out at an endocrinology department in Xi'an, China. Each patient gave around 9.2 milliliters of peripheral blood, collected in an EDTA anticoagulant tube. PBMCs were isolated by Ficoll Paque Plus density gradient separation without further T cell sorting. An Agilent 2100 Bioanalyzer and agarose gel were used to assess RNA quality, and a NanoDrop 2000 was used to measure RNA concentration. Sequencing was performed on peripheral blood mononuclear cells (PBMCs), taken when the disease was refractory, from a patient treated with antithyroid drugs. The sequence derives from a female donor with Graves disease.

Here the CDR3 is given as CSAQDRGHRGYTF. The nucleotide sequence reads as follows: TGCAGTGCCCAAGACAGGGGGCATCGTGGCTACACCTTC. The sequence joins TRBV20-1 to TRBJ1-2, with 10 middle bases fitting TRBD1. CDR3 length: 13 amino acids, cysteine to phenylalanine. The retained sequence is limited to the CDR3, 39 bases, with the frame set at the first base. The junction shows trimming of 6 bases on V and 7 bases on J, and the gene matches do not reach 8 bases of it. From the germline V gene (reference sequence), CDR1 is DFQATT and CDR2 is SNEGSKA.